Listed below are T cell receptor beta chains from one sample, sequenced in a study of blood T cell repertoires in COVID-19. The assay was immunoSEQ multiplex PCR, and TCRdb's table has in-frame clones only and misses some. The repertoire holds about 150,000 clones, with 85% to 90% as singletons. The sequenced material came from peripheral blood. The source is a woman between 40 and 50 years old with acute or convalescent COVID-19. Both conserved end residues are part of each CDR3. Each record gives: clone size, J gene, D gene, V gene, CDR3 DNA, CDR3 protein. D genes are given only for firm matches. Size tells how often a clone was seen (once, few, many) or the class of an expanded clone, and some rows leave it out.

clone_size: few
j_call: TRBJ2-7
d_call: TRBD2
v_call: TRBV7-2
cdr3_nt: TGTGCCAGCAGCTTAGGCAGCGGGATGGGCTACGAGCAGTACTTC
cdr3_aa: CASSLGSGMGYEQYF

clone_size: once
j_call: TRBJ1-5
d_call: TRBD1
v_call: TRBV27
cdr3_nt: TGTGCCAGCAATTCCGGGACAGGGGTCAATCAGCCCCAGCATTTT
cdr3_aa: CASNSGTGVNQPQHF

clone_size: .
j_call: TRBJ2-7
d_call: .
v_call: TRBV14
cdr3_nt: TGTGCCAGCAGCCACTCTAGCAGCCCTACCTACGAGCAGTACTTC
cdr3_aa: CASSHSSSPTYEQYF

clone_size: .
j_call: TRBJ1-2
d_call: TRBD1
v_call: TRBV7-8
cdr3_nt: TGTGCCAGCAGCTTAGTTAGGGACAGGGCCATTTGGGGCTACACCTTC
cdr3_aa: CASSLVRDRAIWGYTF

clone_size: once
j_call: TRBJ1-1
d_call: .
v_call: TRBV24-1
cdr3_nt: TGTGCCACCAGTGATGGGGGGGCCACTGAAGCTTTCTTT
cdr3_aa: CATSDGGATEAFF

clone_size: .
j_call: TRBJ2-2
d_call: .
v_call: TRBV15
cdr3_nt: TGTGCCACCACGGACTTCGCGAACACCGGGGAGCTGTTTTTT
cdr3_aa: CATTDFANTGELFF

clone_size: .
j_call: TRBJ1-3
d_call: .
v_call: TRBV27
cdr3_nt: TGTGCCAGCAGTTTACCCGTGGGCCGCTCTGGAAACACCATATATTTT
cdr3_aa: CASSLPVGRSGNTIYF

clone_size: .
j_call: TRBJ2-7
d_call: TRBD2
v_call: TRBV19
cdr3_nt: TGTGCCAGTAGTACTTTTAGCGGGAGCTGGTACGAGCAGTACTTC
cdr3_aa: CASSTFSGSWYEQYF

clone_size: .
j_call: TRBJ1-1
d_call: TRBD1
v_call: TRBV28
cdr3_nt: TGTGCCAGCAGTTCCCGCCGGGGACAGGGTTCGTCTGAAGCTTTCTTT
cdr3_aa: CASSSRRGQGSSEAFF

clone_size: .
j_call: TRBJ2-2
d_call: .
v_call: TRBV7-2
cdr3_nt: TGTGCCAGCAGCTTAGGGATAAATCGGGGCACCGGGGAGCTGTTTTTT
cdr3_aa: CASSLGINRGTGELFF

clone_size: .
j_call: TRBJ1-2
d_call: .
v_call: TRBV7-9
cdr3_nt: TGTGCCAGCAGCTCCAGCCCAGCTCGCGGAGGGCGAAACTATGGCTACACCTTC
cdr3_aa: CASSSSPARGGRNYGYTF

clone_size: .
j_call: TRBJ2-1
d_call: TRBD2
v_call: TRBV5-1
cdr3_nt: TGCGCCAGCAGGCGGGCAGGACTAGCGGGAATCGATGAGCAGTTCTTC
cdr3_aa: CASRRAGLAGIDEQFF

clone_size: .
j_call: TRBJ1-3
d_call: .
v_call: TRBV7-9
cdr3_nt: TGTGCCAGCAGCCGAGACGGAGGGTTTAGTGGAAACACCATATATTTT
cdr3_aa: CASSRDGGFSGNTIYF

clone_size: few
j_call: TRBJ1-4
d_call: .
v_call: TRBV19
cdr3_nt: TGTGCCAGTAGTATAGGCCTGTCCTGGACACGAAATGAAAAACTGTTTTTT
cdr3_aa: CASSIGLSWTRNEKLFF

clone_size: .
j_call: TRBJ2-7
d_call: TRBD2
v_call: TRBV4-1
cdr3_nt: TGCGCCAGCAGCCTTACGGGGGGGTCCTACGAGCAGTACTTC
cdr3_aa: CASSLTGGSYEQYF

clone_size: .
j_call: TRBJ2-7
d_call: TRBD1
v_call: TRBV28
cdr3_nt: TGTGCCAGCAGTTTTGGGGACAGGGTCATCGCCGAGCAGTACTTC
cdr3_aa: CASSFGDRVIAEQYF

clone_size: .
j_call: TRBJ1-2
d_call: TRBD1
v_call: TRBV9
cdr3_nt: TGTGCCAGCAGCCCAACGGACAGGGGCGGTATCTTCGGCTACACCTTC
cdr3_aa: CASSPTDRGGIFGYTF

clone_size: .
j_call: TRBJ2-5
d_call: TRBD2
v_call: TRBV2
cdr3_nt: TGTGCCAGCAGTGAAGGGCTAGCGGACTGGTACCAAGAGACCCAGTACTTC
cdr3_aa: CASSEGLADWYQETQYF

clone_size: .
j_call: TRBJ2-2
d_call: .
v_call: TRBV27
cdr3_nt: TGTGCCAGCAGTTTATGGCAGGGTTCTGACACCGGGGAGCTGTTTTTT
cdr3_aa: CASSLWQGSDTGELFF

clone_size: .
j_call: TRBJ2-7
d_call: .
v_call: TRBV27
cdr3_nt: TGTGCCAGCAGCACTAGTTCGACAGGGAGGTACGAGCAGTACTTC
cdr3_aa: CASSTSSTGRYEQYF

clone_size: .
j_call: TRBJ2-4
d_call: .
v_call: TRBV10-3
cdr3_nt: TGTGCCATCAGCTCGCGAATCCTCGGAGGGGAAAACAAAAACATTCAGTACTTC
cdr3_aa: CAISSRILGGENKNIQYF

clone_size: .
j_call: TRBJ2-3
d_call: TRBD2
v_call: TRBV7-3
cdr3_nt: TGTGCCAGCAGCTTAACCAGCGGGGGGTCTAATACGCAGTATTTT
cdr3_aa: CASSLTSGGSNTQYF

clone_size: .
j_call: TRBJ2-7
d_call: .
v_call: TRBV12-3/TRBV12-4
cdr3_nt: TGTGCCAGCAGTTTAGTTTACTACGAGCAGTACTTC
cdr3_aa: CASSLVYYEQYF

clone_size: .
j_call: TRBJ2-7
d_call: .
v_call: TRBV29-1
cdr3_nt: TGCAGCTGCCGGGGGTTGGGGGGCGAGCAGTACTTC
cdr3_aa: CSCRGLGGEQYF